What follows describes a single T cell receptor (beta chain). Its antigen is undetermined. J was trimmed by 4 bases and V by 4 bases; bases with no gene match: 10. CDR1 and CDR2 from the germline V gene are MGHRA and YSYEKL. The CDR3 runs 15 residues. This entry belongs to a study of T cells in localized non-small cell lung cancer. Data came from immunoSEQ multiplex PCR; TCRdb stores just in-frame clones and leaves some out. The sample includes tens of thousands of clones, 87% of them seen just once. General observations from the study: Longer overall survival was seen with higher T cell density measured in blood. Uninvolved adjacent lung had higher T cell clonality than tumor and all other tissues. Researchers found a median around 57 of the top 100 tumor clones in adjacent lung.

The J gene is TRBJ2-7, the V gene TRBV4-1; the match to TRBD1 covers 7 bases. This sequence originates from a woman aged 40-69 years with stage I lung adenocarcinoma. The sequences come from peripheral blood, collected before any cancer treatment. The CDR3 region has the DNA TGCGCCAGCAGCCCCCTGACAGGGTCGAGGTACGAGCAGTACTTC. Protein product: CASSPLTGSRYEQYF.